A selection of T cell receptor beta chains follows, all from one sample in a study of post-analysis software for immune sequencing data. One entry per CDR3 protein results from TCRdb running MiXCR on the PCR reads. The data show around 710,000 distinct CDR3 sequences, with about 45% seen just once and just under 5% held by the top ten. Specimen: blood. Receptor source: a girl aged 10 to 17 with multiple sclerosis. CDR3s include the opening cysteine and the closing phenylalanine or tryptophan. D genes are given only for firm matches. A row's size may be missing; if present it is once, few, many or a size class.

d_call	v_call	j_call	cdr3_length	clone_size	cdr3_nt	cdr3_aa
-	TRBV10-2	TRBJ2-3	14	few	TGCGCCAGCAGTGAACGGCCAGCCGCAGATACGCAGTATTTT	CASSERPAADTQYF
-	TRBV20-1	TRBJ2-2	15	-	TGCAGTGCTAGAGGTCGGGAGTACGGCACCGGGGAGCTGTTTTTT	CSARGREYGTGELFF
TRBD2	TRBV11-1	TRBJ2-7	15	-	TGTGCCAGCAGCTTAGAGCGGGAGGTGGTCTACGAGCAGTACTTC	CASSLEREVVYEQYF
TRBD2	TRBV7-8	TRBJ2-4	15	-	TGTGCCAGCAGCAGCGGGGCTATAGCCAAAAACATTCAGTACTTC	CASSSGAIAKNIQYF
-	TRBV12-3/TRBV12-4	TRBJ1-1	13	few	TGTGCCAGCACCTTGACAGTGAACACTGAAGCTTTCTTT	CASTLTVNTEAFF
-	TRBV7-2	TRBJ2-1	16	-	TGTGCCAGCAGCCGGATGAATAGCGAACCCTACAATGAGCAGTTCTTC	CASSRMNSEPYNEQFF
-	TRBV20-1	TRBJ2-3	14	once	TGCAGTGCTAGAGGGGAGGCTTTCACAGATACGCAGTATTTT	CSARGEAFTDTQYF
TRBD2	TRBV29-1	TRBJ2-1	15	few	TGCAGCGTCTTCCAACTAGCGGGAGTTACCAATGAGCAGTTCTTC	CSVFQLAGVTNEQFF
-	TRBV20-1	TRBJ1-1	12	few	TGCAGTGCCATCGACATGAACACTGAAGCTTTCTTT	CSAIDMNTEAFF
-	TRBV7-3	TRBJ1-5	17	-	TGTGCCAGCAGTTACCCCACTCGGACATGGGGCAATCAGCCCCAGCATTTT	CASSYPTRTWGNQPQHF
TRBD2	TRBV24-1	TRBJ2-3	19	-	TGTGCCACCAGTGATACCCGAGAGCGGGAGAGGGCCCTTAGGGATACGCAGTATTTT	CATSDTRERERALRDTQYF
TRBD2	TRBV28	TRBJ2-3	16	once	TGTGCCAGCAGTTTATGGACTAGCGGGAGCACAGATACGCAGTATTTT	CASSLWTSGSTDTQYF
TRBD2	TRBV20-1	TRBJ2-3	16	-	TGCAGTGCTCACTCTACTAGCGGGAGGGCCACAGATACGCAGTATTTT	CSAHSTSGRATDTQYF
TRBD1	TRBV5-1	TRBJ2-7	14	many	TGTGCCAGCAGCCTGGGACAGGGTCTGTACGAGCAGTACTTC	CASSLGQGLYEQYF
-	TRBV7-8	TRBJ2-5	14	few	TGTGCCAGCAGCCTACGGACAGATCAAGAGACCCAGTACTTC	CASSLRTDQETQYF
-	TRBV6-2/TRBV6-3	TRBJ2-1	16	-	TGTGCCAGCAGCTGGCTCCGGGATAGGGCGAACAATGAGCAGTTCTTC	CASSWLRDRANNEQFF
TRBD2	TRBV7-2	TRBJ2-5	14	few	TGTGCCAGCAGCTTAGAGTTGCGGGAGTGGAAACAGTACTTC	CASSLELREWKQYF
-	TRBV28	TRBJ2-7	15	-	TGTGCCAGCAGCCTAGAGGGACCCCCCTCCTACGAGCAGTACTTC	CASSLEGPPSYEQYF
TRBD1	TRBV20-1	TRBJ1-1	15	once	TGCAGTGCTGCCGGACAGGGCGGCATGAACACTGAAGCTTTCTTT	CSAAGQGGMNTEAFF
-	TRBV7-9	TRBJ2-5	15	-	TGTGCCAGCAGCTCCGCGGGACTCCACCAAGAGACCCAGTACTTC	CASSSAGLHQETQYF
TRBD1	TRBV6-5	TRBJ1-4	16	-	TGTGCCAGCAGACCCGACTACAGGGGCTCTAATGAAAAACTGTTTTTT	CASRPDYRGSNEKLFF
-	TRBV7-9	TRBJ1-6	12	many	TGTGCCTCCCGTGGGGAGCGGTCACCCCTCCACTTT	CASRGERSPLHF
-	TRBV6-4	TRBJ2-1	13	-	TGTGCCAGCAGTGAACCGTCTAGGGATGAGCAGTTCTTC	CASSEPSRDEQFF
-	TRBV12-3/TRBV12-4	TRBJ2-2	14	-	TGTGCCAGCAGTTTCTCCACGAGGGGCGGGGAGCTGTTTTTT	CASSFSTRGGELFF
-	TRBV20-1	TRBJ2-7	18	-	TGCAGTGCTAGAGATGTCTTCTCATCCCGGGGTAGCTCCTACGAGCAGTACTTC	CSARDVFSSRGSSYEQYF
-	TRBV3-1	TRBJ1-4	15	-	TGTGCCAGCAGCCAAGATCAACCCGCAGATGAAAAACTGTTTTTT	CASSQDQPADEKLFF
TRBD2	TRBV20-1	TRBJ2-7	15	-	TGCAGTGCTACGGGAGGGGGTGTTAGCTCCTACGAGCAGTACTTC	CSATGGGVSSYEQYF
TRBD2	TRBV4-1	TRBJ2-7	15	few	TGCGCCAGCAGCCAAGCTGGGACTAGCGGCTACGAGCAGTACTTC	CASSQAGTSGYEQYF
TRBD2	TRBV6-2/TRBV6-3	TRBJ2-3	16	few	TGTGCCAGCAGTTCCCTGACTAGCGGCAGCACAGATACGCAGTATTTT	CASSSLTSGSTDTQYF
-	TRBV3-1	TRBJ2-1	15	-	TGTGCCAGCAGCCAAGAGTCTAACTCCTACAATGGGCAGTTCTTC	CASSQESNSYNGQFF
-	TRBV27	TRBJ2-1	15	-	TGTGCCAGCAGAGCGTGGAGGGAGGACTACAATGAGCAGTTCTTC	CASRAWREDYNEQFF
TRBD2	TRBV19	TRBJ2-7	14	few	TGTGCCAGTAGTGCTAGCGGGAGCTCCTACGAGCAGTACTTC	CASSASGSSYEQYF
TRBD1	TRBV11-3	TRBJ1-1	14	-	TGTGCCAGCAGCTCCGGGGACAGGGGAACTGAAGCTTTCTTT	CASSSGDRGTEAFF
-	TRBV6-2/TRBV6-3	TRBJ2-5	13	-	TGTGCCAGCAAGCCCGGGACGCAAGAGACCCAGTACTTC	CASKPGTQETQYF
-	TRBV5-6	TRBJ2-1	13	once	TGTGCCAGCAGCCTCAGGATGGACAATGAGCAGTTCTTC	CASSLRMDNEQFF
-	TRBV24-1	TRBJ2-5	13	-	TGTGCCACCAGTGAACGCCCCGGGGCCAAGGAGTACTTC	CATSERPGAKEYF
-	TRBV7-9	TRBJ2-5	14	-	TGTGCCAGCAGCTTCCCGATGGAGAGAGAGACCCAGTACTTC	CASSFPMERETQYF
-	TRBV29-1	TRBJ2-3	15	-	TGCAGCGTTGATGCCTTGGCGGGATACCCAGATACGCAGTATTTT	CSVDALAGYPDTQYF
-	TRBV12-3/TRBV12-4	TRBJ1-2	15	few	TGTGCCAGCAGTAAACAGGGCCCTCCTACCTATGGCTACACCTTC	CASSKQGPPTYGYTF
TRBD1	TRBV28	TRBJ2-7	15	-	TGTGCCAGCAGTCACCGGGACAGGGTAGGCTACGAGCAGTACTTC	CASSHRDRVGYEQYF
-	TRBV6-6	TRBJ2-6	16	-	TGTGCCAGCAGTACGATACAGGCCTCTGGGGCCAACGTCCTGACTTTC	CASSTIQASGANVLTF
-	TRBV30	TRBJ2-3	11	few	TGTGCCTGTATCCTAGGTGCTACGCAGTATTTT	CACILGATQYF
-	TRBV20-1	TRBJ2-7	14	few	TGCAGTGCTAGTTCCCCCGGGGGTTCCTACGAGCAGTACTTC	CSASSPGGSYEQYF
-	TRBV28	TRBJ2-7	18	-	TGTGCCAGCAGTTTATTCCAAGTTCGGAGGGGGAAAAACTACGAGCAGTACTTC	CASSLFQVRRGKNYEQYF
-	TRBV29-1	TRBJ2-1	15	few	TGCAGCGGGGAGGGGGCCCTGAGCTCCTACAATGAGCAGTTCTTC	CSGEGALSSYNEQFF
-	TRBV12-3/TRBV12-4	TRBJ1-1	12	many	TGTGCCAGCAGTTTGTGGGGAGGGGGTGCTTTCTTT	CASSLWGGGAFF
TRBD1	TRBV11-2	TRBJ2-1	18	-	TGTGCCAGCAGCTTAGATCAGGGGGTTCTCAGCTCCTACAATGAGCAGTTCTTC	CASSLDQGVLSSYNEQFF
-	TRBV3-1	TRBJ2-2	17	-	TGTGCCAGCAGCCAAGATCAACGGCGGCCGAACACCGGGGAGCTGTTTTTT	CASSQDQRRPNTGELFF
-	TRBV7-2	TRBJ2-7	19	-	TGTGCCAGCAGCTTTGGACCCCCTCAGGTGGCAGGGATTACCTACGAGCAGTACTTC	CASSFGPPQVAGITYEQYF
TRBD1	TRBV7-4	TRBJ2-5	18	-	TGTGCCAGCAGTCCCGGGACAGGGGGCTTGAGAACGCAAGAGACCCAGTACTTC	CASSPGTGGLRTQETQYF
TRBD2	TRBV29-1	TRBJ2-3	16	-	TGCAGCGTTGTGGCCCTAGCGGATCATGACACAGATACGCAGTATTTT	CSVVALADHDTDTQYF
TRBD1	TRBV12-3/TRBV12-4	TRBJ1-2	14	-	TGTGCCAGCAGTTTGGGTCGGACAGGGTATGGCTACACCTTC	CASSLGRTGYGYTF
-	TRBV2	TRBJ2-3	13	few	TGTGCCAGCAGTGATGTCTACACAGATACGCAGTATTTT	CASSDVYTDTQYF
-	TRBV7-6	TRBJ2-3	15	few	TGTGCCAGCAGCTCCGAAGGGGTCCCCACAGATACGCAGTATTTT	CASSSEGVPTDTQYF